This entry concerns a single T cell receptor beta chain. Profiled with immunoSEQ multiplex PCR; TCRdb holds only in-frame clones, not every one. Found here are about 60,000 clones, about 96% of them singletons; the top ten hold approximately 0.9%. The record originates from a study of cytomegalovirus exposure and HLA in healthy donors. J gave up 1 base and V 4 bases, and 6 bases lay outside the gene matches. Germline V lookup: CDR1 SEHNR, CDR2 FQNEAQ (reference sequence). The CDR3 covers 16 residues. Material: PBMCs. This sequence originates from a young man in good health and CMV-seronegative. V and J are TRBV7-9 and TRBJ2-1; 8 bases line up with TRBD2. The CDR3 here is CASSSLSGRSYNEQFF. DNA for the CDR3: TGTGCCAGCAGCTCGCTAAGCGGGAGATCCTACAATGAGCAGTTCTTC.